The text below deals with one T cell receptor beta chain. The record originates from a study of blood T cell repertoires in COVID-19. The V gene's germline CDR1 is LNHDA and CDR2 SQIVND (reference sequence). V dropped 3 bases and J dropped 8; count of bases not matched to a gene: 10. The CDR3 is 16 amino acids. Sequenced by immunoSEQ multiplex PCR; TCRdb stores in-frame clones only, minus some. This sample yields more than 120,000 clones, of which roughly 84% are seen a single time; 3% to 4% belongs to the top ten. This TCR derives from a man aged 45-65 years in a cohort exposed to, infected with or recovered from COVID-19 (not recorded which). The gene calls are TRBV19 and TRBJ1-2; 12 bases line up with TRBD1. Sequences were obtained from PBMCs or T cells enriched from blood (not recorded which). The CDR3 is CASSMGQGAPGRGYTF. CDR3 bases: TGTGCCAGTAGTATGGGACAGGGGGCCCCGGGTCGCGGCTACACCTTC.